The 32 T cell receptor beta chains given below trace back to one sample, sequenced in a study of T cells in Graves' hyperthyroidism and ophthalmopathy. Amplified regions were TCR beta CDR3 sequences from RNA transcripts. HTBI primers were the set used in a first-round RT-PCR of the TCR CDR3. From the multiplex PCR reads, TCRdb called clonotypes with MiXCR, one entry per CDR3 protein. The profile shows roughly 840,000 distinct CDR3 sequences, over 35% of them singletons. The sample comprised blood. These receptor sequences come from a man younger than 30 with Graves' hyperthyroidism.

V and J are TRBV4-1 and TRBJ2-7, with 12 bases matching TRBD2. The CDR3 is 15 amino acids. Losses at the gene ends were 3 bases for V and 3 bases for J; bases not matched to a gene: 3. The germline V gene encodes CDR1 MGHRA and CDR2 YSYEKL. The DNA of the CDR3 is TGCGCCAGCAGCCAGAGACTAGCGGGAGACTACGAGCAGTACTTC. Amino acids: CASSQRLAGDYEQYF.

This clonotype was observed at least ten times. For the CDR3, the DNA is TGCAGTGCTAGTGGCAACTCTGGGGCCAACGTCCTGACTTTC. This gives the protein CSASGNSGANVLTF. V usage is TRBV20-1 and J usage is TRBJ2-6; D is uncertain. The CDR3 is 14 amino acids. The V end lost 3 bases, the J end lost 0 bases, and 6 bases lay between the germline ends. Germline CDR1 DFQATT, CDR2 SNEGSKA (reference sequence).

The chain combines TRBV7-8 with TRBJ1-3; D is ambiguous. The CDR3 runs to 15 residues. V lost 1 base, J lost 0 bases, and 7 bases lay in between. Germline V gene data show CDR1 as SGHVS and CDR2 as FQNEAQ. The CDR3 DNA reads TGTGCCAGCAGCTTAGACTGGTTCTCTGGAAACACCATATATTTT. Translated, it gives CASSLDWFSGNTIYF.

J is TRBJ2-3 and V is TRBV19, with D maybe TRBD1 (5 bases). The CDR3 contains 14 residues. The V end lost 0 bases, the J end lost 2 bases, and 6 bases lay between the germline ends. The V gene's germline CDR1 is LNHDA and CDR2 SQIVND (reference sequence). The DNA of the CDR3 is TGTGCCAGTAGTATAGAAGGGGCCACAGATACGCAGTATTTT. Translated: CASSIEGATDTQYF.

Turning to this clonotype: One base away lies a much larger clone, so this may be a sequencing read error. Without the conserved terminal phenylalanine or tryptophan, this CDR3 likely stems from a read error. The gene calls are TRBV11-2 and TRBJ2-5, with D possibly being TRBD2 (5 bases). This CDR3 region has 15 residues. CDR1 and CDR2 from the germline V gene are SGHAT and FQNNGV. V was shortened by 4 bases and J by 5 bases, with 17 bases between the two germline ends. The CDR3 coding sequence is TGTGCCAGCAGCTCCGGCCACCCCCGAGGGGAGACCCAGTACATC. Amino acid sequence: CASSSGHPRGETQYI.

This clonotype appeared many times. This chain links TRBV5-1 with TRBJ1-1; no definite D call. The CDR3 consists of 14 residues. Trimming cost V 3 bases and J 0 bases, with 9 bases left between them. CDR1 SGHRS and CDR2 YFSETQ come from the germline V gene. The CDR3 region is CASSSAGVNTEAFF. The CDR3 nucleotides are TGCGCCAGCAGCTCAGCCGGAGTGAACACTGAAGCTTTCTTT. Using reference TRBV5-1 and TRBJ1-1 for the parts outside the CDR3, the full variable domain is KAGVTQTPRYLIKTRGQQVTLSCSPISGHRSVSWYQQTPGQGLQFLFEYFSETQRNKGNFPGRFSGRQFSNSRSEMNVSTLELGDSALYLCASSSAGVNTEAFFGQGTRLTVV.

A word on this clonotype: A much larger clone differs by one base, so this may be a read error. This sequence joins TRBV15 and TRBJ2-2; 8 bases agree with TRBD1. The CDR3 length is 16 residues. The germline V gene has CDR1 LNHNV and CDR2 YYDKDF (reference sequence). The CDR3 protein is CPTSRTTGVGSGELFF. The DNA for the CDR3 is TGTCCCACCAGCAGAACGACAGGGGTCGGGTCCGGGGAGCTGTTTTTT.

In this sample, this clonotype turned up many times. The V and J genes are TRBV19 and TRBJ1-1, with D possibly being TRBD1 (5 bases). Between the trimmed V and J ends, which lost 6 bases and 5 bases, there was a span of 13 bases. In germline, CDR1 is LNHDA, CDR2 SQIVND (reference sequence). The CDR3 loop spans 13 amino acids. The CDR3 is CASRQAGGTEAFF. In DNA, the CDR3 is TGTGCCAGTAGACAGGCCGGTGGGACTGAAGCTTTCTTT. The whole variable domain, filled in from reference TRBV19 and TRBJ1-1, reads DGGITQSPKYLFRKEGQNVTLSCEQNLNHDAMYWYRQDPGQGLRLIYYSQIVNDFQKGDIAEGYSVSREKKESFPLTVTSAQKNPTAFYLCASRQAGGTEAFFGQGTRLTVV.

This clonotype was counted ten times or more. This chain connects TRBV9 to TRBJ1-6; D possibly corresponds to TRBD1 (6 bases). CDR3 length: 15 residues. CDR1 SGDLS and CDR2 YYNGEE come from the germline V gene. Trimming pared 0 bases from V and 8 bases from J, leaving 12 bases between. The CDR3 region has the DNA TGTGCCAGCAGCGTAGTTGGACAGAGTGATTCACCCCTCCACTTT. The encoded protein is CASSVVGQSDSPLHF. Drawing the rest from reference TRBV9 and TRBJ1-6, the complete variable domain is DSGVTQTPKHLITATGQRVTLRCSPRSGDLSVYWYQQSLDQGLQFLIQYYNGEERAKGNILERFSAQQFPDLHSELNLSSLELGDSALYFCASSVVGQSDSPLHFGNGTRLTVT.

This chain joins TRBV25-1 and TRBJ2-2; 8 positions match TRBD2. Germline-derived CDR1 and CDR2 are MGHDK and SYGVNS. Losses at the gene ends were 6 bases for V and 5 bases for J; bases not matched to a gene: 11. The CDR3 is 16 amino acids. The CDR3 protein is CASRVEAGGGTGELFF. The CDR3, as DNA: TGTGCCAGCAGGGTAGAGGCGGGGGGAGGTACCGGGGAGCTGTTTTTT.

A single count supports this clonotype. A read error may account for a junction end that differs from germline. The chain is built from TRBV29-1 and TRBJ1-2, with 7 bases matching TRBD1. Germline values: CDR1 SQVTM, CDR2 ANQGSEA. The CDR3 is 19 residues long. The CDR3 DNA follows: TGCATCGTTGCGGTCTTTCACAGGGGAAGCTCCGCAACTAACTATGGCTACACCTTC. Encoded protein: CIVAVFHRGSSATNYGYTF.

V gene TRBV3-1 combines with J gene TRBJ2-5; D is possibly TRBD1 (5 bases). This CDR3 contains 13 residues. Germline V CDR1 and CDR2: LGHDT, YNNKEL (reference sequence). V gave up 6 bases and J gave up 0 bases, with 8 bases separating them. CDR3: CASRNRYQETQYF. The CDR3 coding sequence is TGTGCCAGCAGAAACAGGTACCAAGAGACCCAGTACTTC.

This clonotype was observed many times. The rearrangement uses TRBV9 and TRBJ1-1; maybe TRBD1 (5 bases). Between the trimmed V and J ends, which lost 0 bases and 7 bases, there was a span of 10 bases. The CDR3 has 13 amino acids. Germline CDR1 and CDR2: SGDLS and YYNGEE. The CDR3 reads CASSVDDRSEAFF. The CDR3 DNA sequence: TGTGCCAGCAGCGTAGACGACAGAAGTGAAGCTTTCTTT.

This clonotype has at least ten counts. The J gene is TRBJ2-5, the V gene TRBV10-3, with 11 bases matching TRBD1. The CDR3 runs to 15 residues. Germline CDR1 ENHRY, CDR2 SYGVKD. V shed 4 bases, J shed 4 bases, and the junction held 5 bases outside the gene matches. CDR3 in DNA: TGTGCCATCAGTGCGGGGACAGGGGGACGAGAGACCCAGTACTTC. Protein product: CAISAGTGGRETQYF.

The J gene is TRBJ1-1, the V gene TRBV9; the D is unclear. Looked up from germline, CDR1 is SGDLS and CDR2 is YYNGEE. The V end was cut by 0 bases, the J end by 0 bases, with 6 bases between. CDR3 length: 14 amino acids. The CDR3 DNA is TGTGCCAGCAGCGTAGAGACAATGAACACTGAAGCTTTCTTT. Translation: CASSVETMNTEAFF.

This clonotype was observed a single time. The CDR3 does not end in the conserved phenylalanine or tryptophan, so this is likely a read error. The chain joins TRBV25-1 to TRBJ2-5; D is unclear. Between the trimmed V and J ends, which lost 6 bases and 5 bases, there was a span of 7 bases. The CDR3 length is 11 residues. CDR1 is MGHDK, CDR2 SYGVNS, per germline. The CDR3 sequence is CASSLDETQYL. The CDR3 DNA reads TGTGCCAGCAGCCTTGATGAGACCCAGTACCTC.

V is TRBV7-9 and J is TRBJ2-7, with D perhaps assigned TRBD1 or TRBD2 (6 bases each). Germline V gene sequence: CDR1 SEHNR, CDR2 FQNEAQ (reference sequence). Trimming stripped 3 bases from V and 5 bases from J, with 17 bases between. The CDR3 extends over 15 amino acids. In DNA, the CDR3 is TGTGCCAGCAGCTTCGAGGGGGGAAACACCGACGAGCAGTACTTC. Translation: CASSFEGGNTDEQYF.

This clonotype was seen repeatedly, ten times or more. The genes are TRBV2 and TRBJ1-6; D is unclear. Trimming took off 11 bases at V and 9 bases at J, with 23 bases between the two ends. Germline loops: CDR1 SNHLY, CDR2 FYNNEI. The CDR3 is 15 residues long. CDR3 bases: TGTGCCGGAGCGGAAGTGGATGGTGGAATTTCACCCCTCCACTTT. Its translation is CAGAEVDGGISPLHF. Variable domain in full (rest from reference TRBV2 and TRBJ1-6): EPEVTQTPSHQVTQMGQEVILRCVPISNHLYFYWYRQILGQKVEFLVSFYNNEISEKSEIFDDQFSVERPDGSNFTLKIRSTKLEDSAMYFCAGAEVDGGISPLHFGNGTRLTVT.

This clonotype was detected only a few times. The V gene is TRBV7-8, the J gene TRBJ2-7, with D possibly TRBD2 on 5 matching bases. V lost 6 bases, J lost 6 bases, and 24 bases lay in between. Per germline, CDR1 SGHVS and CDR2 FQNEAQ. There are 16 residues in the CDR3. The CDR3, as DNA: TGTGCCAGCAGTAATACACAAGCGGAGGATTTCACCGAGCAGTACTTC. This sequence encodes CASSNTQAEDFTEQYF.

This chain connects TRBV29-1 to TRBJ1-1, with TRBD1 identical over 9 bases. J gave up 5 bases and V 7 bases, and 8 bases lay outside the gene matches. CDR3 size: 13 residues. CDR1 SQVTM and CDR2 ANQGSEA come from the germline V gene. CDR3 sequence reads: CSAGGTGRTEAFF. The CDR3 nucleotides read TGCAGCGCTGGGGGGACAGGGAGGACTGAAGCTTTCTTT.

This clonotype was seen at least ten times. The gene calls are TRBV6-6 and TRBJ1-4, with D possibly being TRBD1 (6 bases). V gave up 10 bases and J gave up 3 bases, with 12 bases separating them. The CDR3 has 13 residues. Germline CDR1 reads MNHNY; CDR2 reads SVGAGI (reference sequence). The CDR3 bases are TGTGCCATCACAGGGCGGCCTAATGAAAAACTGTTTTTT. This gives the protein CAITGRPNEKLFF.

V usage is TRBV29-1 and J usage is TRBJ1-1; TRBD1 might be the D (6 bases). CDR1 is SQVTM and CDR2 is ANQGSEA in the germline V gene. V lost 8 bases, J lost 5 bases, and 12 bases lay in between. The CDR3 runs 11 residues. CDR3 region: CSLQGGTEAFF. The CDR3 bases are TGCAGCTTACAAGGGGGGACTGAAGCTTTCTTT.

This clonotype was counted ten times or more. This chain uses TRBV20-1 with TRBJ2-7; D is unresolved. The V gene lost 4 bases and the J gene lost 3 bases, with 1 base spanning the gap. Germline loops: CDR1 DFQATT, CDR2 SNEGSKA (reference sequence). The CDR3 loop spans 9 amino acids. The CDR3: CSANYEQYF. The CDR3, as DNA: TGCAGTGCTAACTACGAGCAGTACTTC.

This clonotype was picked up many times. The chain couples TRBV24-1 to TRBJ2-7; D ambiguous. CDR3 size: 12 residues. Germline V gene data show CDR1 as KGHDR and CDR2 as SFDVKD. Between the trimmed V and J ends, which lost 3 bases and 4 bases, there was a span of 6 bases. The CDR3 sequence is CATSDDGYEQYF. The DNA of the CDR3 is TGTGCCACCAGTGATGACGGGTACGAGCAGTACTTC.

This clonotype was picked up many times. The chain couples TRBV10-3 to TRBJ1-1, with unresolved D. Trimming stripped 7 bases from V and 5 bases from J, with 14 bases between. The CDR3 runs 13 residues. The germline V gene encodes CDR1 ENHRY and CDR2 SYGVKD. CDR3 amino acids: CAITPGRETEAFF. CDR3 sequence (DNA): TGTGCCATCACCCCGGGGAGGGAGACTGAAGCTTTCTTT.

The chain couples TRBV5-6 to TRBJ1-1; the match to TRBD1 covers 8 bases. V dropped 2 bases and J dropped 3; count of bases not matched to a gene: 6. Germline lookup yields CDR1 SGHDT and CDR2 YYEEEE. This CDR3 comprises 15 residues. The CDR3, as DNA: TGTGCCAGCAGCTTCCAGGGGGCGCGGGACACTGAAGCTTTCTTT. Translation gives CASSFQGARDTEAFF.

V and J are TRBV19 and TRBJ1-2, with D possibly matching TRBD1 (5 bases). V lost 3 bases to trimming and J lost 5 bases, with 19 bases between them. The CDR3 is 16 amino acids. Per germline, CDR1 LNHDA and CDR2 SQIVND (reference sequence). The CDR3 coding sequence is TGTGCCAGTAGTATGGAGGTCTGGGGCAATACATATGGCTACACCTTC. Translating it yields CASSMEVWGNTYGYTF.

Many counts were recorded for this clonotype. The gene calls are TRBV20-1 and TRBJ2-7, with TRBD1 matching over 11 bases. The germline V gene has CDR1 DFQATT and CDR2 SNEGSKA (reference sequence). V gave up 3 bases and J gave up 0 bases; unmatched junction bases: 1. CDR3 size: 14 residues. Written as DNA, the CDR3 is TGCAGTGCTAGGGGGACAGGGGGCTCCTACGAGCAGTACTTC. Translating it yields CSARGTGGSYEQYF.

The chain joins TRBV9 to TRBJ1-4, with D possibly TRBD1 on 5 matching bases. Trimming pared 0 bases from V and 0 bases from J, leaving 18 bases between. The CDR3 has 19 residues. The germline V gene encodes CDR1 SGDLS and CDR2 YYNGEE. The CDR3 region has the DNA TGTGCCAGCAGCGTAGTCGGATTGAGGGGACTCTCAACTAATGAAAAACTGTTTTTT. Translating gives CASSVVGLRGLSTNEKLFF. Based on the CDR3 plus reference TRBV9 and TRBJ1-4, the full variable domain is DSGVTQTPKHLITATGQRVTLRCSPRSGDLSVYWYQQSLDQGLQFLIQYYNGEERAKGNILERFSAQQFPDLHSELNLSSLELGDSALYFCASSVVGLRGLSTNEKLFFGSGTQLSVL.

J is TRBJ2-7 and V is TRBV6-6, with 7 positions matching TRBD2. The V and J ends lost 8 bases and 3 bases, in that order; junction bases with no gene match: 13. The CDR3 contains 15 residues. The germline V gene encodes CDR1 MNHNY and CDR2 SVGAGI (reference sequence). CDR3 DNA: TGTGCCAGCGGGGAGGGAGGGGCAACCAACTACGAGCAGTACTTC. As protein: CASGEGGATNYEQYF.

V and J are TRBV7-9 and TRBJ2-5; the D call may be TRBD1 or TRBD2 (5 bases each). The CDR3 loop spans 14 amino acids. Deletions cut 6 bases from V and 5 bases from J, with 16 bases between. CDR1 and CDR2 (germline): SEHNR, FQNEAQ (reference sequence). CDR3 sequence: CASRERVGVETQYF. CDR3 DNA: TGTGCCAGCAGAGAGAGAGTGGGGGTCGAGACCCAGTACTTC.

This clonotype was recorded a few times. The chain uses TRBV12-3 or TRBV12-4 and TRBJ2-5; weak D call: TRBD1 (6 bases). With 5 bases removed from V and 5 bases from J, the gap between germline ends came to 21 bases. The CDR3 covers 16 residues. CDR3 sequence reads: CASSLDLQDRSETQYF. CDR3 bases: TGTGCCAGCAGTCTGGACCTTCAGGACAGATCGGAGACCCAGTACTTC.